Below, one TCR beta chain is given with its context. V dropped 4 bases and J dropped 2; count of bases not matched to a gene: 8. Germline V gives CDR1 SGHTS, CDR2 YDEGEE. The CDR3 totals 15 residues. Sequencing used immunoSEQ multiplex PCR; TCRdb keeps in-frame clones, though not all of them. The sample has roughly 120,000 clones, roughly 85% seen once. The data derive from a study of blood T cell repertoires in COVID-19. Study-level information: T cells, B-cell-depleted T cells, or PBMCs supplied cDNA or gDNA.

This sequence originates from a human donor in a cohort sampled during active COVID-19. Sequencing was carried out using peripheral blood. The V gene is TRBV5-8, the J gene TRBJ2-7, with TRBD1 matching over 8 bases. CDR3 amino acids: CASSNPGQAAYEQYF. CDR3 DNA: TGTGCCAGCAGCAACCCGGGACAGGCCGCCTACGAGCAGTACTTC.